These 3 T cell receptor beta chains share one sample of origin, sequenced in a study of T cells in women clearing cervical HPV infection. Libraries were prepared by immunoSEQ multiplex PCR; TCRdb keeps only in-frame clonotypes and omits some of them. Its table lists fewer than 40,000 clones. The sequencing input was blood buffy coat. These receptors were taken from a woman aged 18 to 75 with a cervical HPV16 infection that either progressed to CIN3+ or cleared (not recorded which).

In regard to this clone: The read ends 3 residues shy of where the CDR3 ends; the end is completed using the germline J gene. This chain connects TRBV5-1 to TRBJ1-3; D unclear. This CDR3 has 15 residues. Germline CDR1 is SGHRS and CDR2 is YFSETQ. The V end was cut by 4 bases, the J end by 1 base, with 12 bases between. This CDR3 reads CASSKEGQSGNTIYF. The sequenced CDR3 bases are TGCGCCAGCAGCAAAGAAGGTCAGTCTGGAAACACC. Complete variable domain (other parts from reference TRBV5-1 and TRBJ1-3): KAGVTQTPRYLIKTRGQQVTLSCSPISGHRSVSWYQQTPGQGLQFLFEYFSETQRNKGNFPGRFSGRQFSNSRSEMNVSTLELGDSALYLCASSKEGQSGNTIYFGEGSWLTVV.

As concerns this clone: Coverage ceases 3 residues before the CDR3 finishes, and the germline J gene fills in the end. V usage is TRBV20-1 and J usage is TRBJ2-4; 15 bases line up with TRBD2. The CDR3 runs 13 residues. The ends lost 7 bases at V and 8 bases at J; junction bases unmatched: 3. The germline gives CDR1 DFQATT, CDR2 SNEGSKA (reference sequence). The CDR3 DNA, read in part, is TGCAGTGGGACTAGCGGGGGGGTGTACATT. It translates to CSGTSGGVYI. The whole CDR3 is CSGTSGGVYIQYF.

On this clone: The CDR3 goes on 3 residues after the read ends, and that part is filled in from the germline J gene. This chain connects TRBV2 to TRBJ2-1; 7 bases map to TRBD2. The V and J ends lost 5 bases and 6 bases, in that order; junction bases with no gene match: 7. This CDR3 has 14 residues. Germline loops: CDR1 SNHLY, CDR2 FYNNEI. Incomplete CDR3 DNA: TGTGCCAGCAGTCAAGGACTAGGCCGCAATGAG. This gives the protein CASSQGLGRNE. The full CDR3 reads CASSQGLGRNEQFF.